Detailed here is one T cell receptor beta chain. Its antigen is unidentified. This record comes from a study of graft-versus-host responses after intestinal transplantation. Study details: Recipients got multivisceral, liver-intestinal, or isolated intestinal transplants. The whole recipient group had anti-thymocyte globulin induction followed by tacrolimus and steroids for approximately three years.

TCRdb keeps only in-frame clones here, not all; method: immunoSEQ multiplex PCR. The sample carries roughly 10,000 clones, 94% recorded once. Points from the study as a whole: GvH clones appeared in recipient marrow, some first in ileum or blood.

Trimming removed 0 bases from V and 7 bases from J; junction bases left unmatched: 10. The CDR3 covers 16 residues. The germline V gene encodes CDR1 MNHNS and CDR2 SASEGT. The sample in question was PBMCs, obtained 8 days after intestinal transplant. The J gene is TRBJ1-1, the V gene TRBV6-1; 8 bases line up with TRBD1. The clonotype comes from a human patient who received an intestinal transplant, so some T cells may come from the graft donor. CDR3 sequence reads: CASSEARAGGVIEAFF. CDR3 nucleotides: TGTGCCAGCAGTGAAGCGAGGGCAGGGGGCGTGATTGAAGCTTTCTTT.